The 26 T cell receptor beta chains reported below all come from one sample, sequenced in a study of cytomegalovirus exposure and HLA in healthy donors. The assay was immunoSEQ multiplex PCR, and TCRdb's table has in-frame clones only and misses some. The table has more than 140,000 clones, roughly 89% seen once. Sample: PBMCs. All receptors come from a woman aged 18-30 years in good health and CMV-seropositive.

V and J are TRBV2 and TRBJ2-3; 7 bases line up with TRBD2. CDR1 and CDR2 (germline): SNHLY, FYNNEI. The CDR3 runs 15 residues. With 4 bases clipped from V and 1 base from J, the junction kept 5 bases outside the gene matches. DNA for the CDR3: TGTGCCAGCAGTGGGGGGGGGAGTGGCACAGATACGCAGTATTTT. Translated, it gives CASSGGGSGTDTQYF. Full variable domain (remainder filled in from reference TRBV2 and TRBJ2-3): EPEVTQTPSHQVTQMGQEVILRCVPISNHLYFYWYRQILGQKVEFLVSFYNNEISEKSEIFDDQFSVERPDGSNFTLKIRSTKLEDSAMYFCASSGGGSGTDTQYFGPGTRLTVL.

The chain joins TRBV10-2 to TRBJ1-2; 9 bases are a match to TRBD1. Germline V gene lookup returns CDR1 WSHSY and CDR2 SAAADI. The CDR3 is 17 residues long. The V segment lost 0 bases and the J segment 2 bases; nucleotides outside the gene matches: 7. Written as DNA, the CDR3 is TGCGCCAGCAGTGAGTCGACGGGACAGGGAGTGAACTATGGCTACACCTTC. It yields the protein CASSESTGQGVNYGYTF.

The rearrangement joins TRBV10-3 to TRBJ2-7; 9 bases are shared with TRBD2. The CDR3 extends over 13 amino acids. V lost 10 bases and J lost 1; bases outside the gene matches: 5. Germline V gives CDR1 ENHRY, CDR2 SYGVKD. The CDR3 sequence: CATGLAGSYEQYF. The CDR3 DNA reads as TGTGCCACCGGGCTAGCGGGATCCTACGAGCAGTACTTC.

V is TRBV5-1 and J is TRBJ2-1; D might be TRBD2 (6 bases). The V and J ends lost 0 bases and 3 bases respectively, with 13 bases between them. Germline V gene data show CDR1 as SGHRS and CDR2 as YFSETQ. This CDR3 spans 16 amino acids. The CDR3: CASSLGGLARYNEQFF. The CDR3 coding sequence is TGCGCCAGCAGCTTGGGGGGCCTAGCGCGCTACAATGAGCAGTTCTTC.

J is TRBJ1-2 and V is TRBV5-1; D unclear. CDR1 and CDR2 (germline): SGHRS, YFSETQ. Trimming took off 2 bases at V and 8 bases at J, with 10 bases between the two ends. This CDR3 has 12 residues. This CDR3 reads CASSFTSTGYTF. CDR3 nucleotide sequence: TGCGCCAGCAGCTTTACGAGTACGGGCTACACCTTC.

Turning to this clone: The CDR3 end shows no conserved phenylalanine or tryptophan, and so a read error is likely. The DNA is left out, because the CDR3 cannot be placed on it with certainty; the CDR3 is given as TCRdb lists it. The gene calls are TRBV30 and TRBJ1-2; TRBD1 was called by the table and not checked on the DNA. Germline assignment: CDR1 GTSNPN and CDR2 SVGIG (reference sequence). With termini counted, the CDR3 has 11 amino acids. The CDR3 loop reads CAWSVGGVVVI.

This rearrangement joins TRBV11-3 to TRBJ2-7, with D possibly TRBD1 on 6 matching bases. The CDR3 loop spans 11 amino acids. V was trimmed by 5 bases and J by 6 bases, leaving 8 bases between them. Germline V gene sequence: CDR1 SGHNT, CDR2 YENEEA. The CDR3 loop reads CASSPRGEQYF. The CDR3, as DNA: TGTGCCAGCAGCCCCAGGGGCGAGCAGTACTTC.

The chain combines TRBV5-6 with TRBJ1-4, with D hard to call. The V end was cut by 0 bases, the J end by 3 bases, with 12 bases between. This CDR3 is 16 amino acids long. Germline assignment: CDR1 SGHDT and CDR2 YYEEEE. The CDR3 coding sequence is TGTGCCAGCAGCTTGGGGCCCATAGCGGCTAATGAAAAACTGTTTTTT. Translating it yields CASSLGPIAANEKLFF.

The rearrangement uses TRBV7-8 and TRBJ2-7; 9 bases are a match to TRBD1. The CDR3 is made up of 13 amino acids. CDR1 is SGHVS, CDR2 FQNEAQ, per germline. The V segment lost 7 bases and the J segment 5 bases; nucleotides outside the gene matches: 6. CDR3 in amino acids: CASTRTGADEQYF. The CDR3 DNA reads as TGTGCCAGCACCAGGACAGGGGCGGACGAGCAGTACTTC.

V usage is TRBV5-1 and J usage is TRBJ1-2, with TRBD1 identical over 7 bases. With 4 bases clipped from V and 3 bases from J, the junction kept 3 bases outside the gene matches. Germline assignment: CDR1 SGHRS and CDR2 YFSETQ. The CDR3 is made up of 13 amino acids. This chain's CDR3 is CASSVQGHYGYTF. Here the CDR3 DNA reads TGCGCCAGCAGCGTACAGGGGCACTATGGCTACACCTTC.

This chain uses TRBV5-1 with TRBJ1-3, with 7 bases fitting TRBD1. The CDR3 extends over 15 amino acids. The germline V gene encodes CDR1 SGHRS and CDR2 YFSETQ. The V gene end was trimmed by 4 bases and the J gene end by 0 bases; junction bases not matched to a gene: 4. The CDR3 spells CASSPDRRSGNTIYF. As DNA, the CDR3 is TGCGCCAGCAGCCCGGACAGGCGCTCTGGAAACACCATATATTTT.

The J gene is TRBJ2-7, the V gene TRBV5-1; 7 bases fit TRBD2. In germline, CDR1 is SGHRS, CDR2 YFSETQ. The CDR3 consists of 15 residues. J was trimmed by 7 bases and V by 2 bases; bases with no gene match: 12. The CDR3 DNA reads as TGCGCCAGCAGCTTAACGGGACTACTCTACGGGGAGCAGTACTTC. Translated: CASSLTGLLYGEQYF.

The J gene is TRBJ2-7, the V gene TRBV2; the D gene is possibly TRBD2 (5 bases). V lost 7 bases, J lost 7 bases, and 26 bases lay in between. Germline CDR1 and CDR2: SNHLY and FYNNEI. The CDR3 loop spans 16 amino acids. The DNA for the CDR3 is TGTGCCAGCACTCCTCCGGGTAGCAGCGGAATCTGGGAGCAGTACTTC. It specifies CASTPPGSSGIWEQYF.

This chain joins TRBV6-1 and TRBJ1-1; 7 bases agree with TRBD1. This CDR3 region has 15 residues. Germline lookup yields CDR1 MNHNS and CDR2 SASEGT. V dropped 3 bases and J dropped 0; count of bases not matched to a gene: 4. The CDR3 sequence: CASSDPRGMNTEAFF. As DNA, the CDR3 is TGTGCCAGCAGTGATCCCAGGGGGATGAACACTGAAGCTTTCTTT.

This chain connects TRBV30 to TRBJ1-2, with TRBD1 matching 8 bases. This CDR3 is 14 amino acids long. Germline V gene sequence: CDR1 GTSNPN, CDR2 SVGIG (reference sequence). Unmatched junction bases numbered 11, after V lost 4 bases and J lost 7 bases. This CDR3 is CAWIMGTGLRGYTF. The CDR3, as DNA: TGTGCCTGGATTATGGGGACAGGACTCCGTGGCTACACCTTC. The full variable domain, with the rest looked up from reference TRBV30 and TRBJ1-2, is SQTIHQWPATLVQPVGSPLSLECTVEGTSNPNLYWYRQAAGRGLQLLFYSVGIGQISSEVPQNLSASRPQDRQFILSSKKLLLSDSGFYLCAWIMGTGLRGYTFGSGTRLTVV.

The chain couples TRBV30 to TRBJ1-2; tentatively, D is TRBD1 (6 bases). Looked up from germline, CDR1 is GTSNPN and CDR2 is SVGIG (reference sequence). The CDR3 runs 14 residues. Trimming cost V 4 bases and J 4 bases, with 16 bases left between them. CDR3 coding DNA: TGTGCCTGGAATAAACAGGGAATGGCCTATGGCTACACCTTC. It specifies CAWNKQGMAYGYTF.

CDR3 sequence reads: CASSPDNQETQYF. For the CDR3, the DNA is TGTGCCAGCAGCCCGGACAACCAAGAGACCCAGTACTTC. The chain couples TRBV5-4 to TRBJ2-5, with a possible D match to TRBD1 (5 bases). V shed 4 bases and J shed 0 bases, with 7 bases lying between them. Germline V gene sequence: CDR1 SGHNT, CDR2 YYREEE (reference sequence). The CDR3 runs to 13 residues.

The rearrangement links TRBV20-1 to TRBJ2-1; D not certain. There are 11 residues in the CDR3. Between the trimmed V and J ends, which lost 1 base and 7 bases, there was a span of 5 bases. CDR1 is DFQATT and CDR2 is SNEGSKA in the germline V gene (reference sequence). In DNA form, the CDR3 reads TGCAGTGCTAGAGTTCGGAATGAGCAGTTCTTC. This encodes CSARVRNEQFF.

This sequence joins TRBV11-3 and TRBJ1-1; D is unresolved. The CDR3 spans 14 residues. Germline assignment: CDR1 SGHNT and CDR2 YENEEA. The V and J ends lost 5 bases and 4 bases respectively, with 14 bases between them. The CDR3 loop is CASSGRGGGTEAFF. CDR3 DNA sequence: TGTGCCAGCAGCGGACGGGGTGGAGGCACTGAAGCTTTCTTT.

The chain links TRBV28 to TRBJ2-2; D is perhaps TRBD2 (5 bases). Germline V gene sequence: CDR1 MDHEN, CDR2 SYDVKM. V gave up 2 bases and J gave up 5 bases, with 12 bases separating them. The CDR3 is made up of 15 amino acids. CDR3 amino acids: CASSLEGVGTGELFF. In DNA form, the CDR3 reads TGTGCCAGCAGTTTAGAGGGAGTCGGGACCGGGGAGCTGTTTTTT.

This chain uses TRBV28 with TRBJ2-7, with a tentative D call TRBD1 (5 bases). Trimming left V 7 bases short and J 2 bases short, with 9 bases between. The CDR3 length is 12 residues. Germline CDR1 reads MDHEN; CDR2 reads SYDVKM. CDR3 DNA sequence: TGTGCCAGCACGAGACAGACCTACGAGCAGTACTTC. Translation: CASTRQTYEQYF.

This chain uses TRBV7-9 with TRBJ2-5, with D unclear. CDR3 length equals 15 residues. Per germline, CDR1 SEHNR and CDR2 FQNEAQ (reference sequence). V was cut by 1 base and J by 5 bases, with 14 bases left in between. The CDR3 is CASSLVVATAETQYF. The CDR3 DNA is TGTGCCAGCAGCTTAGTGGTTGCTACCGCTGAGACCCAGTACTTC.

The rearrangement links TRBV7-8 to TRBJ1-4; perhaps TRBD1 as D (6 bases). Germline CDR1 SGHVS, CDR2 FQNEAQ. The V end lost 5 bases, the J end lost 8 bases, and 15 bases lay between the germline ends. This CDR3 comprises 14 residues. The CDR3 sequence: CASSITLQGEKLFF. In DNA, the CDR3 is TGTGCCAGCAGCATAACACTCCAGGGGGAAAAACTGTTTTTT.

The chain combines TRBV10-2 with TRBJ1-2, with 7 bases lining up with TRBD1. The CDR3 extends over 15 amino acids. The J segment lost 4 bases and the V segment lost 8 bases, leaving 13 bases of the junction unmatched. In germline, CDR1 is WSHSY, CDR2 SAAADI. DNA for the CDR3: TGCGCCAGCCTTGGGGAGGCAGGGGGGATCTATGGCTACACCTTC. It encodes CASLGEAGGIYGYTF.

The chain employs TRBV7-9 and TRBJ2-7, with D possibly TRBD1 on 5 matching bases. The CDR3 has 13 amino acids. Deletions cut 3 bases from V and 6 bases from J, with 12 bases between. Germline CDR1 reads SEHNR; CDR2 reads FQNEAQ (reference sequence). The CDR3 nucleotides are TGTGCCAGCAGCTTGAGTGGGGCCCGCGAGCAGTACTTC. This gives the protein CASSLSGAREQYF.

As for this clone: An end of the junction does not agree with germline; a read error may underlie this. The rearrangement links TRBV14 to TRBJ1-1; D call uncertain. This CDR3 has 11 amino acids. The germline V gene has CDR1 SGHDN and CDR2 FVKESK. The CDR3 DNA follows: TGTGCCAGCAGCCAGGAGGGTCCTGTCGCATTT. Translation gives CASSQEGPVAF. Variable domain in full (rest from reference TRBV14 and TRBJ1-1): EAGVTQFPSHSVIEKGQTVTLRCDPISGHDNLYWYRRVMGKEIKFLLHFVKESKQDESGMPNNRFLAERTGGTYSTLKVQPAELEDSGVYFCASSQEGPVAFGQGTRLTVV.